Here is one TCR beta chain with its context. V lost 1 base and J lost 10; bases outside the gene matches: 7. CDR3 length: 14 residues. Germline V CDR1 and CDR2: SEHNR, FQNEAQ (reference sequence). These data come from a study of blood T cell repertoires in COVID-19. The age range of participants was about 18 to 95 years, with residence in about two dozen US areas. Cohorts were based on clinical histories the participants reported. Original handling: It was from reference gene primer amplification that nucleated cell counts were estimated. The assay was immunoSEQ multiplex PCR, and TCRdb's table has in-frame clones only and misses some. V, J and clone size reflect that table, while D and trimming were determined from the DNA. The profile shows some 300,000 clones, around 90% of them singletons.

The chain has TRBV7-9 and TRBJ2-1; 7 bases fit TRBD2. The receptor was derived from an older woman in a cohort exposed to, infected with or recovered from COVID-19 (not recorded which). Sequencing used PBMCs or T cells enriched from blood (not recorded which). CDR3 protein: CASSLGGEGKEQFF. In DNA, the CDR3 is TGTGCCAGCAGCTTAGGAGGGGAGGGGAAAGAGCAGTTCTTC.